Listed below are T cell receptor beta chains from one sample, sequenced in a study of spatial heterogeneity in lung cancer. TCRdb used MiXCR to reprocess the 5' RACE reads, holding one entry per CDR3 protein. The sample lists over 1,000 distinct CDR3 sequences, around 20% occurring once. The sample consisted of lung tumor tissue, taken at surgery. The receptor set was obtained from a male donor with early-stage non-small cell lung cancer. The CDR3 runs from the conserved cysteine through the conserved F or W. A D gene is named only where the DNA matches it firmly. Size is omitted from some rows. Given values are once, few, many or a class for expanded clones.

>TRBV10-3|NA|TRBJ2-6|NA
TGTGCCATCAGCTCTCAGGGGTTCACTGGGGCCAACGTCCTGACTTTC
CAISSQGFTGANVLTF
>TRBV7-8|large|TRBJ2-3|TRBD1
TGTGCCAGCAACCGGGACAGGGGGCCAGATACGCAGTATTTT
CASNRDRGPDTQYF
>TRBV27|medium-sized|TRBJ2-2|NA
TGTGCCAGCAGGCGGGACAGAAACACCGGGGAGCTGTTTTTT
CASRRDRNTGELFF
>TRBV24-1|NA|TRBJ2-1|TRBD1
TGTGCCACCAGTGCCCGGGACAGGGTGTACAATGAGCAGTTCTTC
CATSARDRVYNEQFF
>TRBV27|large|TRBJ2-4|TRBD1
TGTGCCAGCAGACCAGGACAGGGGGCGCCCGGGCAAAACATTCAGTACTTC
CASRPGQGAPGQNIQYF
>TRBV12-3/TRBV12-4|large|TRBJ1-2|NA
TGTGCCAGCAGCCCCCAGGCATCTTCGGGCGCCTATGGCTACACCTTC
CASSPQASSGAYGYTF
>TRBV2|hyperexpanded|TRBJ2-4|NA
TGTGCCAGCAGTGAAGGGGGAATGGGCAAAAACATTCAGTACTTC
CASSEGGMGKNIQYF
>TRBV6-5|NA|TRBJ2-7|NA
TGTGCCAGCAGTTACAAGAGACGGACATACGAGCAGTACTTC
CASSYKRRTYEQYF
>TRBV13|large|TRBJ1-4|NA
TGTGCCAGCAGCTTAGGGGGACTTAATGAAAAACTGTTTTTT
CASSLGGLNEKLFF
>TRBV27|few|TRBJ1-2|TRBD1
TGTGCCAGCAGCACACAGGGGGCTAACTATGGCTACACCTTC
CASSTQGANYGYTF
>TRBV19|NA|TRBJ2-2|NA
TGTGCCAGTAGTATAACGTCCAAAGTGGGCACCGGGGAGCTGTTTTTT
CASSITSKVGTGELFF
>TRBV18|NA|TRBJ1-4|TRBD1
TGTGCCAGCTCACCACTACCCGGGACAGTCCTTGAAAAACTGTTTTTT
CASSPLPGTVLEKLFF
>TRBV2|medium-sized|TRBJ2-1|NA
TGTGCCGTAATAGGACAGATTTACAATGAGCAGTTCTTC
CAVIGQIYNEQFF
>TRBV18|medium-sized|TRBJ2-4|NA
TGTGCCAGCTCACAGGGGGGCGGTGCCATTCAGTACTTC
CASSQGGGAIQYF
>TRBV28|medium-sized|TRBJ2-4|TRBD1
TGTGCCAGCAGTGCACCGGGACAGGGAAGTGGCAAAAACATTCAGTACTTC
CASSAPGQGSGKNIQYF
>TRBV5-1|large|TRBJ2-3|NA
TGCGCCAGCAGACGCTCACTCGATACGCAGTATTTT
CASRRSLDTQYF
>TRBV27|few|TRBJ1-1|NA
TGTGCCAGCAGTCCCTCCGCAATGAACACTGAAGCTTTCTTT
CASSPSAMNTEAFF
>TRBV20-1|NA|TRBJ2-7|TRBD2
TGCAGTGCTAGGGATATTAGCGGGAGAGACGAGCAGTACTTC
CSARDISGRDEQYF
>TRBV6-1|NA|TRBJ2-5|NA
TGTGCCAGCAGTGCAGCTAGACAAGAGACCCAGTACTTC
CASSAARQETQYF
>TRBV9|few|TRBJ1-2|NA
TGTGCCAGCAGCGTAGGTAATAGCTATGGCTACACCTTC
CASSVGNSYGYTF
>TRBV5-1|NA|TRBJ2-1|NA
TGCTCCAGCTCCCCTAAAGGTTACAATGAGCAGTTCTTC
CSSSPKGYNEQFF
>TRBV12-2|medium-sized|TRBJ2-5|NA
TGTGCAAGTCGCTTAGGTCCCTCGTCTAGCGGGGGGGCGGAAGAGACCCAGTACTTC
CASRLGPSSSGGAEETQYF
>TRBV28|medium-sized|TRBJ1-2|TRBD1
TGTGCCAGCAGTTTGGCTCTGGACAGGTCTGAGGGCTACACCTTC
CASSLALDRSEGYTF
>TRBV21-1|medium-sized|TRBJ2-2|NA
TGTGCCAGCAGCTCGCGGACGGGCCTAAGAGGGACCGGGGAGCTGTTTTTT
CASSSRTGLRGTGELFF
>TRBV4-2|few|TRBJ2-5|TRBD2
TGTGCCAGCAGCCAAGACTACGGGGGGGAGACCCAGTACTTC
CASSQDYGGETQYF